Only one count was recorded for the clone carrying this T cell receptor beta chain. Antigen: not known. The CDR3 has 15 residues. Germline V gene lookup returns CDR1 SGHDT and CDR2 YYEEEE. V lost 4 bases to trimming and J lost 1 base, with 14 bases between them. Naive CD8 cells lacked CD45RO and underwent positive selection for CCR7, leaving out terminally differentiated effector memory CD45RA+ cells. This specimen comes from a study of shared clonotypes between healthy human individuals. About the research overall: Donors had three CD4 naive, three CD4 memory, two CD8 naive and one CD8 memory plate apiece.

TCRdb's table, derived via immunoSEQ multiplex PCR, lists solely in-frame clones and lacks some. Of roughly 810,000 clones listed, 90% to 97% are singletons. Study-wide findings and caveats: All-four-donor shared clonotypes had higher generation probabilities than non-shared clonotypes did.

The sequence was collected from a man aged 25-40 years in good health. V is TRBV5-6 and J is TRBJ1-2; D gene uncertain. Sequencing input: naive CD8+ T cells sorted from blood. The CDR3 spells CASSMASGLNYGYTF. CDR3 sequence (DNA): TGTGCCAGCAGCATGGCAAGCGGTCTTAACTATGGCTACACCTTC.